A single sample is the source of the 3 T cell receptor beta chains below, sequenced in a study of blood T cell repertoires in COVID-19. Method: immunoSEQ multiplex PCR; TCRdb's copy keeps in-frame clones and lacks some. Of about 230,000 clones in the sample, 75% to 90% were seen once. The source material was peripheral blood. Receptors originate from a man in his forties or fifties with acute or convalescent COVID-19.

This chain joins TRBV6-2 or TRBV6-3 and TRBJ1-2, with TRBD1 matching over 8 bases. Germline CDR1 MNHEY, CDR2 SVGEGT. This CDR3 has 15 amino acids. With 4 bases clipped from V and 3 bases from J, the junction kept 7 bases outside the gene matches. In nucleotides, the CDR3 is TGTGCCAGCAGTTCCAGGGGGCCGTCCTACTATGGCTACACCTTC. Protein product: CASSSRGPSYYGYTF.

The V and J genes are TRBV6-5 and TRBJ2-5; TRBD1 might be the D (5 bases). The germline gives CDR1 MNHEY, CDR2 SVGAGI. V lost 6 bases and J 4 bases, leaving 15 bases between the germline ends. CDR3 length: 14 amino acids. CDR3 nucleotide sequence: TGTGCCAGCAGCCCGAGTCAGGGTGCAGAGACCCAGTACTTC. Its translation: CASSPSQGAETQYF.

This chain joins TRBV4-3 and TRBJ2-2, with D possibly being TRBD2 (5 bases). The germline CDR1 and CDR2 sequences are LGHNA and YSLEER. This CDR3 has 16 amino acids. With 1 base removed from V and 4 bases from J, the gap between germline ends came to 13 bases. For the CDR3, the DNA is TGCGCCAGCAGCCAAGTCGCGGGCGGACCCACCGGGGAGCTGTTTTTT. Protein sequence: CASSQVAGGPTGELFF.